What follows are 14 T cell receptor beta chains derived from one specimen sequenced in a study of Ad26.COV2.S vaccination and SARS-CoV-2 variants. Indicated treatment: around 19 received Ad26.COV2.S at low or high dose, single or two shots; 5 received placebo; per-sample allocation not given. Collection of samples fell on day 63 after the first vaccine or placebo injection. Sequencing was performed with immunoSEQ multiplex PCR; in TCRdb, only in-frame clones are kept and a portion is missing. The data contain some 290,000 clones, around 83% of them singletons. The source material was peripheral blood, sampled in a trial of Ad26.COV2.S vaccine versus placebo. The receptors derive from a person between 18 and 65 years old who received the Ad26.COV2.S COVID-19 vaccine or a placebo.

This sequence joins TRBV7-3 and TRBJ2-3; D gene unclear. CDR1 and CDR2 (germline): SGHTA, FQGTGA. The length of the CDR3 is 15 residues. Trimming took off 3 bases at V and 6 bases at J, with 16 bases between the two ends. The CDR3 nucleotides are TGTGCCAGCAGCTTCTCGGGCCCCCCGGAGGATACGCAGTATTTT. Amino acid sequence: CASSFSGPPEDTQYF.

The rearrangement links TRBV9 to TRBJ1-2; no clear D. The germline V and J ends were trimmed by 0 bases and 5 bases, with 8 bases remaining between them. The germline V gene has CDR1 SGDLS and CDR2 YYNGEE. CDR3 size: 13 residues. This CDR3 reads CASSVGTSYGYTF. In DNA, the CDR3 is TGTGCCAGCAGCGTAGGGACGTCGTATGGCTACACCTTC.

The chain joins TRBV7-2 to TRBJ1-1, with unresolved D. This CDR3 spans 13 amino acids. Germline CDR1 is SGHTA and CDR2 is FQGNSA. The V end lost 5 bases, the J end lost 3 bases, and 10 bases lay between the germline ends. The DNA of the CDR3 is TGTGCCAGCAGCACCCAGGTTGACACTGAAGCTTTCTTT. Translated: CASSTQVDTEAFF.

The rearrangement uses TRBV6-2 or TRBV6-3 and TRBJ2-6, with D possibly being TRBD1 or TRBD2 (5 bases each). Germline values: CDR1 MNHEY, CDR2 SVGEGT. Between the trimmed V and J ends, which lost 6 bases and 4 bases, there was a span of 13 bases. CDR3 length: 15 amino acids. This CDR3 is CASSPGAGGANVLTF. The DNA of the CDR3 is TGTGCCAGCAGCCCCGGGGCTGGGGGGGCCAACGTCCTGACTTTC.

V is TRBV5-1 and J is TRBJ1-2; the match to TRBD1 covers 8 bases. The CDR3 contains 16 residues. CDR1 and CDR2 (germline): SGHRS, YFSETQ. V gave up 0 bases and J gave up 2 bases; unmatched junction bases: 6. The CDR3 is CASSLVGDRTNYGYTF. The CDR3 bases are TGCGCCAGCAGCTTGGTGGGGGACAGGACAAACTATGGCTACACCTTC.

This chain links TRBV7-2 with TRBJ2-1; 9 bases agree with TRBD1. The ends lost 0 bases at V and 8 bases at J; junction bases unmatched: 11. Germline values: CDR1 SGHTA, CDR2 FQGNSA. CDR3 length: 17 amino acids. The CDR3 DNA follows: TGTGCCAGCAGCTTAGCTGTTAGTGGGACAGGGACCCATGAGCAGTTCTTC. Translating it yields CASSLAVSGTGTHEQFF.

This chain connects TRBV28 to TRBJ2-1; D call uncertain. The germline V and J ends were trimmed by 5 bases and 1 base, with 15 bases remaining between them. In germline, CDR1 is MDHEN, CDR2 SYDVKM. The CDR3 covers 16 residues. Here the CDR3 reads CASSAPMIGSYNEQFF. CDR3 nucleotides: TGTGCCAGCAGTGCTCCCATGATCGGGTCCTACAATGAGCAGTTCTTC.

V and J are TRBV5-6 and TRBJ1-3; no clear D. The CDR3 is made up of 16 amino acids. Trimming shortened V by 2 bases and J by 0 bases, and 12 bases separated the two germline ends. Germline CDR1 is SGHDT and CDR2 is YYEEEE. The CDR3 DNA reads as TGTGCCAGCAGCTTTTCCAGCCTTCGCTCTGGAAACACCATATATTTT. This codes for CASSFSSLRSGNTIYF.

This chain joins TRBV11-2 and TRBJ2-7, with D unclear. Germline V gene lookup returns CDR1 SGHAT and CDR2 FQNNGV. This CDR3 region has 11 residues. Trimming stripped 4 bases from V and 5 bases from J, with 6 bases between. The CDR3 region has the DNA TGTGCCAGCAGCTCATTCAACGAGCAGTACTTC. Protein sequence: CASSSFNEQYF.

This rearrangement joins TRBV2 to TRBJ1-5; D is possibly TRBD1 (6 bases). The V gene lost 5 bases and the J gene lost 4 bases, with 15 bases spanning the gap. The CDR3 length is 15 residues. The germline V gene has CDR1 SNHLY and CDR2 FYNNEI. CDR3 nucleotides: TGTGCCAGCAGTCGAGGGGACAAGTCGAATCAGCCCCAGCATTTT. Its translation is CASSRGDKSNQPQHF. Full variable domain (rest looked up from reference TRBV2 and TRBJ1-5): EPEVTQTPSHQVTQMGQEVILRCVPISNHLYFYWYRQILGQKVEFLVSFYNNEISEKSEIFDDQFSVERPDGSNFTLKIRSTKLEDSAMYFCASSRGDKSNQPQHFGDGTRLSIL.

The CDR3 region has the DNA TGTGCCAGCAGTTTACCGCCCCGGCGGGGGGCCTCTCGGGATACGCAGTATTTT. Protein: CASSLPPRRGASRDTQYF. The chain is built from TRBV27 and TRBJ2-3, with TRBD2 matching over 8 bases. The germline V gene has CDR1 MNHEY and CDR2 SMNVEV (reference sequence). This CDR3 is 18 amino acids long. The V and J ends lost 2 bases and 6 bases, in that order; junction bases with no gene match: 16.

This clone occurred a few times. The V gene is TRBV29-1, the J gene TRBJ2-1; 11 bases are a match to TRBD2. This CDR3 comprises 12 residues. Trimming took 6 bases from V and 10 from J; bases not matched to a gene: 5. Germline V gene data show CDR1 as SQVTM and CDR2 as ANQGSEA. CDR3 region: CSVLSGGAEQFF. CDR3 nucleotides: TGCAGCGTCCTTAGCGGGGGGGCCGAGCAGTTCTTC.

The chain has TRBV30 and TRBJ1-2, with D unclear. The germline V gene has CDR1 GTSNPN and CDR2 SVGIG (reference sequence). This CDR3 comprises 15 residues. Trimming shortened V by 2 bases and J by 4 bases, and 17 bases separated the two germline ends. The CDR3 DNA reads as TGTGCCTGGAGTTTGCCGGGCAGTATGATCTATGGCTACACCTTC. Translating gives CAWSLPGSMIYGYTF.

The chain joins TRBV3-1 (or the pseudogene TRBV3-2) to TRBJ1-3, with D unclear. There are 17 residues in the CDR3. V shed 2 bases and J shed 0 bases, with 14 bases lying between them. In germline, CDR1 is LGHDT, CDR2 YNNKEL (reference sequence). The CDR3 nucleotides are TGTGCCAGCAGCCAATCGGGATGGGTTAGCTCTGGAAACACCATATATTTT. Protein sequence: CASSQSGWVSSGNTIYF.